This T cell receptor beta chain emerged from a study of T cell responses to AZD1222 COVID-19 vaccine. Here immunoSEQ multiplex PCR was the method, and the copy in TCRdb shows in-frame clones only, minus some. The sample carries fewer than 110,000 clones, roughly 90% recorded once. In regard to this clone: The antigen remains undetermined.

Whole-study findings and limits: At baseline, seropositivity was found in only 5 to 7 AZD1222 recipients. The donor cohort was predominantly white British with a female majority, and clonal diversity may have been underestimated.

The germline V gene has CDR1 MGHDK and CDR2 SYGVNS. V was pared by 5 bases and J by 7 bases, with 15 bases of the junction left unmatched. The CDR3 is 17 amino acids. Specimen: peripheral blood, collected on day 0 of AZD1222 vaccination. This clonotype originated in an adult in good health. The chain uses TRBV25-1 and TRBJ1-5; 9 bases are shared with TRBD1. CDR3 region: CASSSPGRQGVGQPQHF. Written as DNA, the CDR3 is TGTGCCAGCAGTAGCCCGGGACGACAGGGGGTTGGACAGCCCCAGCATTTT.